This entry lists 9 T cell receptor beta chains sequenced from one sample in a study of cytomegalovirus exposure and HLA in healthy donors. The PCR made use of 60 Vbeta and 13 Jbeta primers. Libraries were prepared by immunoSEQ multiplex PCR; TCRdb keeps only in-frame clonotypes and omits some of them. Of around 160,000 clones listed, around 70% are singletons. Sequenced sample: PBMCs. These receptors were collected from a man between 18 and 29 years old in good health and CMV-seropositive.

DNA of the CDR3: TGTGCCAGCAGTTACTCGACTCAGCGGGATACGCAGTATTTT. Translating it yields CASSYSTQRDTQYF. The chain couples TRBV6-5 to TRBJ2-3, with D maybe TRBD2 (5 bases). V lost 0 bases to trimming and J lost 6 bases, with 10 bases between them. The CDR3 is 14 residues long. Looked up from germline, CDR1 is MNHEY and CDR2 is SVGAGI.

The chain employs TRBV6-4 and TRBJ1-5; no reliable D call. The CDR3 has 13 amino acids. The V and J ends lost 6 bases and 4 bases respectively, with 10 bases between them. The germline CDR1 and CDR2 sequences are MRHNA and SNTAGT. This chain's CDR3 is CASSPEENQPQHF. The CDR3 DNA reads as TGTGCCAGCAGCCCAGAGGAGAATCAGCCCCAGCATTTT.

The chain employs TRBV29-1 and TRBJ2-6, with D possibly TRBD1 on 5 matching bases. The germline CDR1 and CDR2 sequences are SQVTM and ANQGSEA. The CDR3 is 13 residues long. V gave up 7 bases and J gave up 0 bases, with 7 bases separating them. The CDR3, as DNA: TGCAGCGCCGACAGCTCTGGGGCCAACGTCCTGACTTTC. Its translation: CSADSSGANVLTF. Based on the CDR3 plus reference TRBV29-1 and TRBJ2-6, the full variable domain is SAVISQKPSRDICQRGTSLTIQCQVDSQVTMMFWYRQQPGQSLTLIATANQGSEATYESGFVIDKFPISRPNLTFSTLTVSNMSPEDSSIYLCSADSSGANVLTFGAGSRLTVL.

This clone has more than one count but fewer than ten. The genes are TRBV7-2 and TRBJ2-5, with D possibly being TRBD2 (6 bases). Per germline, CDR1 SGHTA and CDR2 FQGNSA. The ends were cut back, 7 bases at V and 0 bases at J, with 15 bases in the middle. The CDR3 runs 15 residues. CDR3 sequence: CASNDRGGHQETQYF. The CDR3 region has the DNA TGTGCCAGCAACGACCGAGGAGGGCACCAAGAGACCCAGTACTTC.

This chain links TRBV30 with TRBJ2-7, with a weak D call TRBD1 (5 bases). V gave up 1 base and J gave up 6 bases, with 13 bases separating them. CDR3 length equals 13 residues. CDR1 and CDR2 (germline): GTSNPN, SVGIG (reference sequence). The CDR3 here is CAWSGTGPREQYV. The CDR3 DNA reads TGTGCCTGGAGTGGAACAGGCCCTCGCGAGCAGTACGTC.

The CDR3 nucleotides are TGTGCCAGCACCAAGAACAGGGAAGGGGCAGCTTTCTTT. Residues: CASTKNREGAAFF. The chain recombines TRBV7-2 with TRBJ1-1; weak D call: TRBD1 (6 bases). Germline V gene lookup returns CDR1 SGHTA and CDR2 FQGNSA. The CDR3 is 13 residues long. V lost 7 bases and J 10 bases, leaving 19 bases between the germline ends.

The rearrangement joins TRBV10-1 to TRBJ2-2; 7 bases line up with TRBD1. The CDR3 totals 16 residues. The V gene's germline CDR1 is WNHNN and CDR2 SYGVQD (reference sequence). V shed 3 bases, J shed 2 bases, and the junction held 6 bases outside the gene matches. CDR3 sequence (DNA): TGCGCCAGCAGTGACCCGACAGGGACCAACACCGGGGAGCTGTTTTTT. It codes for CASSDPTGTNTGELFF.

The gene calls are TRBV4-2 and TRBJ2-3, with TRBD2 identical over 8 bases. Trimming at V came to 3 bases and at J to 0 bases, leaving 8 bases not matched to a gene. CDR1 and CDR2 (germline): LGHNA, YNFKEQ. The CDR3 totals 17 residues. The CDR3 is CASSQTGSGASTDTQYF. DNA of the CDR3: TGTGCCAGCAGCCAGACGGGTAGCGGGGCTAGCACAGATACGCAGTATTTT.

The rearrangement uses TRBV18 and TRBJ1-1; 9 bases match TRBD1. Germline V lookup: CDR1 KGHSH, CDR2 LQKENI. This CDR3 spans 15 amino acids. Unmatched junction bases numbered 5, after V lost 5 bases and J lost 1 base. The CDR3 DNA reads TGTGCCAGCTCATCGAGGACAGGGGAGAACACTGAAGCTTTCTTT. Its protein is CASSSRTGENTEAFF.